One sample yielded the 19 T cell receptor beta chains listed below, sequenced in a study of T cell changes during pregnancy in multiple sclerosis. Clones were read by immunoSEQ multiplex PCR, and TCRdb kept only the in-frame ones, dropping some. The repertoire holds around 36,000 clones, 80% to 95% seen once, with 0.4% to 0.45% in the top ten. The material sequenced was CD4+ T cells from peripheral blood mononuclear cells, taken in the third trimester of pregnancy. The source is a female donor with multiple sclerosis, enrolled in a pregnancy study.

The DNA for the CDR3 is TGTGCCAGCAGCGTAAATGGGGCGAGCGGCTACACCTTC. It codes for CASSVNGASGYTF. The gene calls are TRBV7-9 and TRBJ1-2; D perhaps matches TRBD1 (5 bases). CDR3 length equals 13 residues. Trimming left V 5 bases short and J 8 bases short, with 15 bases between. CDR1 SEHNR and CDR2 FQNEAQ come from the germline V gene (reference sequence).

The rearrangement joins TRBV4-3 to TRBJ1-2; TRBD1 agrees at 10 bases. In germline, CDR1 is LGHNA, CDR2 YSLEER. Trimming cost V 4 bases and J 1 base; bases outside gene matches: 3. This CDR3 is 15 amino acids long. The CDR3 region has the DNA TGCGCCAGCAGCCCCGGGACAGGGGTTAACTATGGCTACACCTTC. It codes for CASSPGTGVNYGYTF.

CDR3 DNA: TGTGCCAGCTCACCAGAGGGGACTAGCGGGAACAATGAGCAGTTCTTC. This codes for CASSPEGTSGNNEQFF. The chain carries TRBV18 and TRBJ2-1; 13 positions match TRBD2. The trim removed 2 bases at V and 5 bases at J, leaving 3 bases unmatched. The CDR3 runs to 16 residues. Germline lookup yields CDR1 KGHSH and CDR2 LQKENI.

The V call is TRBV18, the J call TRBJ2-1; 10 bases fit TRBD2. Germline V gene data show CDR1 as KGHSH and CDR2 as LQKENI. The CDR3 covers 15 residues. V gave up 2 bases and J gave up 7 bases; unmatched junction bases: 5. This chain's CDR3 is CASSPKAGGGNEQFF. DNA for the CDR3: TGTGCCAGCTCACCAAAAGCGGGGGGGGGAAATGAGCAGTTCTTC. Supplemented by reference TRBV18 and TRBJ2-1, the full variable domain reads NAGVMQNPRHLVRRRGQEARLRCSPMKGHSHVYWYRQLPEEGLKFMVYLQKENIIDESGMPKERFSAEFPKEGPSILRIQQVVRGDSAAYFCASSPKAGGGNEQFFGPGTRLTVL.

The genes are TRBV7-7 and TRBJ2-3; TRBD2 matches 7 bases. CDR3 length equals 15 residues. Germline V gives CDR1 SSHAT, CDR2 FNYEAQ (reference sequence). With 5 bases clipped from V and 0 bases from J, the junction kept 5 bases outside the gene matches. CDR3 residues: CASSTTSASTDTQYF. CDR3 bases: TGTGCCAGCAGCACCACTAGCGCGAGCACAGATACGCAGTATTTT.

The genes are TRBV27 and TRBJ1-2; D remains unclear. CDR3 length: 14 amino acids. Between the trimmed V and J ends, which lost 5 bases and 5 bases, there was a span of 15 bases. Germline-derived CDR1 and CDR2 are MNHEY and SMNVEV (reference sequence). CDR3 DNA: TGTGCCAGCAGTAATGTTTCCCCTCCGTATGGCTACACCTTC. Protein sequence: CASSNVSPPYGYTF.

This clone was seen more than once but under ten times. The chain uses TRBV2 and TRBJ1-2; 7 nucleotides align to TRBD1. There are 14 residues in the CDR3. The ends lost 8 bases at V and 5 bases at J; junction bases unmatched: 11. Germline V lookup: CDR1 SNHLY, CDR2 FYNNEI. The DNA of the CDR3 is TGTGCCAGCGAAGACAGGGCAATTCCGTATGGCTACACCTTC. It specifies CASEDRAIPYGYTF. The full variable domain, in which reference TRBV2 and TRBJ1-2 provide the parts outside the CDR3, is EPEVTQTPSHQVTQMGQEVILRCVPISNHLYFYWYRQILGQKVEFLVSFYNNEISEKSEIFDDQFSVERPDGSNFTLKIRSTKLEDSAMYFCASEDRAIPYGYTFGSGTRLTVV.

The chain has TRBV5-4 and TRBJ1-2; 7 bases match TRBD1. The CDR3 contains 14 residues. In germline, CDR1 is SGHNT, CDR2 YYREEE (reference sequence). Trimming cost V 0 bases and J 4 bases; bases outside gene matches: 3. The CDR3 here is CASSLGTGPYGYTF. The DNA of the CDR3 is TGTGCCAGCAGCTTGGGGACAGGACCCTATGGCTACACCTTC. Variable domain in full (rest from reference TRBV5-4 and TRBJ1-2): ETGVTQSPTHLIKTRGQQVTLRCSSQSGHNTVSWYQQALGQGPQFIFQYYREEENGRGNFPPRFSGLQFPNYSSELNVNALELDDSALYLCASSLGTGPYGYTFGSGTRLTVV.

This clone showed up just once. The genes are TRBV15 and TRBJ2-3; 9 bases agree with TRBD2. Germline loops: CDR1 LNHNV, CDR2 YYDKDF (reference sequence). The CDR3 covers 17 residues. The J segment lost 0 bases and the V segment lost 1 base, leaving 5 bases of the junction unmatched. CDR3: CATSRGGLADSTDTQYF. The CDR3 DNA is TGTGCCACCAGCAGAGGGGGACTAGCAGACAGCACAGATACGCAGTATTTT.

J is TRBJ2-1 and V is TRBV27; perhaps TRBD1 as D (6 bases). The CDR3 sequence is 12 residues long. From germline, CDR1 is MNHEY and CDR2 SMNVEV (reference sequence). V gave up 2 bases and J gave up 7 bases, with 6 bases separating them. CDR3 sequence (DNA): TGTGCCAGCAGTTTAAGGGGGAATGAGCAGTTCTTC. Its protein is CASSLRGNEQFF.

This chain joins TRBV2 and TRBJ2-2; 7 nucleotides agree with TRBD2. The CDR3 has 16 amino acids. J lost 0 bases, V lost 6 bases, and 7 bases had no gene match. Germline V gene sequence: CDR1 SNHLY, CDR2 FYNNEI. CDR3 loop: CASSGRLAANTGELFF. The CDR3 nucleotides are TGTGCCAGCAGCGGGAGGCTAGCGGCGAACACCGGGGAGCTGTTTTTT. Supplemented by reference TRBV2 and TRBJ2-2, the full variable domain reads EPEVTQTPSHQVTQMGQEVILRCVPISNHLYFYWYRQILGQKVEFLVSFYNNEISEKSEIFDDQFSVERPDGSNFTLKIRSTKLEDSAMYFCASSGRLAANTGELFFGEGSRLTVL.

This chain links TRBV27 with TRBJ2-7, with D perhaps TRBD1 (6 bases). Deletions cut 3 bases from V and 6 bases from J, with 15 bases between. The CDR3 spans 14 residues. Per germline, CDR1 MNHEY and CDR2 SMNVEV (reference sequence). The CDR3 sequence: CASSFRGEVSEQYF. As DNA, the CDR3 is TGTGCCAGCAGTTTCAGGGGAGAGGTAAGCGAGCAGTACTTC.

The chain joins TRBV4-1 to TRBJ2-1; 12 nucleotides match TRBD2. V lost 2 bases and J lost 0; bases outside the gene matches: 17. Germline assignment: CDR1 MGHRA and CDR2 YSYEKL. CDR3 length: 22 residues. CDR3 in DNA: TGCGCCAGCAGCCAAACGCCGTTGAGGCTAGCGGGAGGGGCCTCCTCCTACAATGAGCAGTTCTTC. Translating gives CASSQTPLRLAGGASSYNEQFF.

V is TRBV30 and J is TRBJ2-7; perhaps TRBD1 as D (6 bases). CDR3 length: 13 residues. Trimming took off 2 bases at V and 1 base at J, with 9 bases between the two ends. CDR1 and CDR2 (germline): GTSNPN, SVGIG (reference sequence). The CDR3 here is CAWSRGHSYEQYF. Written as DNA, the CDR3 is TGTGCCTGGAGTAGGGGACATTCCTACGAGCAGTACTTC.

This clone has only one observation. This CDR3 is CASSVGTLGYTF. The CDR3 DNA reads TGTGCCAGCAGCGTCGGGACACTAGGCTACACCTTC. V is TRBV11-2 and J is TRBJ1-2; possibly TRBD1 for D (6 bases). Germline CDR1 and CDR2: SGHAT and FQNNGV. V was cut by 5 bases and J by 8 bases, with 12 bases left in between. This CDR3 has 12 amino acids.

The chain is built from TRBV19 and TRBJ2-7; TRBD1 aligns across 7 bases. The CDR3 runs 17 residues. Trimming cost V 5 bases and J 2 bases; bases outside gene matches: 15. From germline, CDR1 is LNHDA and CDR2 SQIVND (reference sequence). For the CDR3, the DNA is TGTGCCAGTAGTGACCTTGGCCGGGACAGTGGGACCTACGAGCAGTACTTC. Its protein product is CASSDLGRDSGTYEQYF.

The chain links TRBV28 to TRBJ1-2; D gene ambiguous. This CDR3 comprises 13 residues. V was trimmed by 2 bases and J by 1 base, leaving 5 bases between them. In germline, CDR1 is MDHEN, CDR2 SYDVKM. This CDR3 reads CASSLAGNYGYTF. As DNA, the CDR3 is TGTGCCAGCAGTTTAGCGGGTAACTATGGCTACACCTTC.

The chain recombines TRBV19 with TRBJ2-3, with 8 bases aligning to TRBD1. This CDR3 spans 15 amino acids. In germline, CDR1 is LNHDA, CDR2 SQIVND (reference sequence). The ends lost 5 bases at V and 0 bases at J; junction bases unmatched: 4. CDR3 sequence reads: CASSSGQVSTDTQYF. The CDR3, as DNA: TGTGCCAGTAGTTCGGGACAGGTTAGCACAGATACGCAGTATTTT.

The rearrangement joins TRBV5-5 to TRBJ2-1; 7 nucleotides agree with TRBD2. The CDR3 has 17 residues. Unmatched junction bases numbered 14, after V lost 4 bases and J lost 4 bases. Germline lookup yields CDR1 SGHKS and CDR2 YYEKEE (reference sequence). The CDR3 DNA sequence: TGTGCCAGCAGCAGGGGCGTCTCTAGCGGAGGTTACAATGAGCAGTTCTTC. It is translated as CASSRGVSSGGYNEQFF. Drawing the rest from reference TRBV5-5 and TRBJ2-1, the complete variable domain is DAGVTQSPTHLIKTRGQQVTLRCSPISGHKSVSWYQQVLGQGPQFIFQYYEKEERGRGNFPDRFSARQFPNYSSELNVNALLLGDSALYLCASSRGVSSGGYNEQFFGPGTRLTVL.